Described below is a single TCR beta chain sequence and its context. What it recognizes is unknown. This entry comes from a study of cytomegalovirus exposure and HLA in healthy donors. Turning to the study itself: Within the Caucasian-associated ancestry cluster were roughly 81% of the roughly 400 genotyped donors. Study outcomes and limitations: Three CMV-associated chains proved CMV antigen-specific in vitro.

The PCR made use of 60 Vbeta and 13 Jbeta primers. Profiling relied on immunoSEQ multiplex PCR, and the TCRdb table lists in-frame clones only, not all of them. This sample yields around 130,000 clones, of which 84% are seen a single time; almost 3% belongs to the top ten. V shed 0 bases and J shed 5 bases, with 11 bases lying between them. Germline loops: CDR1 MNHNS, CDR2 SASEGT. This CDR3 spans 15 amino acids. This receptor was taken from a woman aged 18-35 years in good health and CMV-seropositive. The chain couples TRBV6-1 to TRBJ1-5; a possible D gene is TRBD1 (5 bases). Material for sequencing was PBMCs. The CDR3 DNA follows: TGTGCCAGCAGTGAAGCGCAGGAGGGGTATCAGCCCCAGCATTTT. Protein product: CASSEAQEGYQPQHF.